The 17 T cell receptor beta chains given below trace back to one sample, sequenced in a study of human T cells and chemical hapten exposure. TCRdb reprocessed the RACE reads via MiXCR and lists one record per CDR3 protein. This table holds roughly 360,000 distinct CDR3 sequences, roughly 4.8% found once. Time point in this sample: patch test 1, 2 weeks after DPC sensitization. Sample treatment: therapeutic diphenylcyclopropenone sensitization with weekly scalp DPC. The sample in question was whole blood, obtained in connection with sensitization to the hapten diphenylcyclopropenone (DPC). These receptors were obtained from a woman between 50 and 59 years old with alopecia areata. Some clones in this sample may be carry-over from other donors' samples.

The chain carries TRBV20-1 and TRBJ2-7; D may be TRBD1 (6 bases). Germline CDR1 DFQATT, CDR2 SNEGSKA (reference sequence). Trimming cost V 0 bases and J 1 base, with 16 bases left between them. The CDR3 has 16 amino acids. CDR3 DNA sequence: TGCAGTGCTAGAGAGCGTGGACAGCAGCTTTCCTACGAGCAGTACTTC. Translated, it gives CSARERGQQLSYEQYF.

The genes are TRBV24-1 and TRBJ2-5; perhaps TRBD2 as D (5 bases). V was trimmed by 3 bases and J by 2 bases, leaving 9 bases between them. CDR3 length: 14 amino acids. Per germline, CDR1 KGHDR and CDR2 SFDVKD. The DNA of the CDR3 is TGTGCCACCAGTGATCCGGGATTTCAAGAGACCCAGTACTTC. It translates to CATSDPGFQETQYF.

The chain joins TRBV20-1 to TRBJ1-4; a possible D gene is TRBD1 (5 bases). Deletions cut 3 bases from V and 8 bases from J, with 19 bases between. CDR3 size: 15 residues. CDR1 and CDR2 (germline): DFQATT, SNEGSKA (reference sequence). The CDR3: CSARRPRVHTEKLFF. The CDR3, as DNA: TGCAGTGCTAGGCGTCCCAGGGTACATACAGAAAAACTGTTTTTT.

This clonotype was recorded many times. The CDR3 reads CASSGTGRAEAFF. In nucleotides, the CDR3 is TGTGCCAGCAGTGGGACAGGGAGGGCTGAAGCTTTCTTT. V usage is TRBV6-1 and J usage is TRBJ1-1, with 8 bases fitting TRBD1. This CDR3 region has 13 residues. Germline lookup yields CDR1 MNHNS and CDR2 SASEGT. Losses at the gene ends were 4 bases for V and 6 bases for J; bases not matched to a gene: 4.

This clonotype was observed a handful of times. The rearrangement uses TRBV6-5 and TRBJ1-2; no reliable D call. Deletions cut 5 bases from V and 2 bases from J, with 12 bases between. CDR1 MNHEY and CDR2 SVGAGI come from the germline V gene. The CDR3 has 14 residues. The CDR3 reads CASSRPWANYGYTF. For the CDR3, the DNA is TGTGCCAGCAGTCGTCCCTGGGCCAACTATGGCTACACCTTC.

This clonotype has more than one count but fewer than ten. The rearrangement joins TRBV28 to TRBJ2-1; 14 nucleotides agree with TRBD2. Per germline, CDR1 MDHEN and CDR2 SYDVKM. This CDR3 region has 15 residues. Unmatched junction bases numbered 10, after V lost 6 bases and J lost 12 bases. CDR3 bases: TGTGCCAGCAGGACCCGGGGACTAGCGGGAGTGGGGCAGTTCTTC. It yields the protein CASRTRGLAGVGQFF.

This clonotype has at least ten counts. V is TRBV7-9 and J is TRBJ2-1; 10 bases line up with TRBD2. V was clipped by 7 bases and J by 8 bases; unmatched bases: 17. In germline, CDR1 is SEHNR, CDR2 FQNEAQ (reference sequence). This CDR3 has 17 residues. CDR3 coding DNA: TGTGCCAGCAAAGTTACTAGCGGGATCTTTGCCGGGGATGAGCAGTTCTTC. Its protein is CASKVTSGIFAGDEQFF. The whole variable domain, filled in from reference TRBV7-9 and TRBJ2-1, reads DTGVSQNPRHKITKRGQNVTFRCDPISEHNRLYWYRQTLGQGPEFLTYFQNEAQLEKSRLLSDRFSAERPKGSFSTLEIQRTEQGDSAMYLCASKVTSGIFAGDEQFFGPGTRLTVL.

This clonotype was detected ten times or more. At one end the junction does not follow the germline gene, possibly because of a read error. This chain uses TRBV5-6 with TRBJ1-2; weak D call: TRBD1 (6 bases). There are 14 residues in the CDR3. Germline assignment: CDR1 SGHDT and CDR2 YYEEEE. CDR3 sequence: CASSPRAGDYGYTF. CDR3 bases: TGTGCCAGCAGCCCGCGGGCAGGGGACTACGGCTACACCTTC. Combining the CDR3 with reference TRBV5-6 and TRBJ1-2 gives the whole variable domain DAGVTQSPTHLIKTRGQQVTLRCSPKSGHDTVSWYQQALGQGPQFIFQYYEEEERQRGNFPDRFSGHQFPNYSSELNVNALLLGDSALYLCASSPRAGDYGYTFGSGTRLTVV.

This clonotype appeared many times. This sequence joins TRBV4-1 and TRBJ1-2; D possibly corresponds to TRBD1 (5 bases). This CDR3 is built from 15 residues. The V end was cut by 1 base, the J end by 6 bases, with 15 bases between. Germline CDR1 is MGHRA and CDR2 is YSYEKL. CDR3 sequence reads: CASSQVGSRTNGYTF. In nucleotides, the CDR3 is TGCGCCAGCAGCCAAGTAGGGAGTCGGACAAATGGCTACACCTTC.

This clonotype showed up many times. V and J are TRBV20-1 and TRBJ1-1; tentative D call: TRBD1 (5 bases). The CDR3 runs 15 residues. V was pared by 5 bases and J by 2 bases, with 18 bases between. CDR1 DFQATT and CDR2 SNEGSKA come from the germline V gene (reference sequence). In DNA form, the CDR3 reads TGCAGTGCTCCTCTAGACAGTACCCAAAACACTGAAGCTTTCTTT. It is translated as CSAPLDSTQNTEAFF.

This clonotype was detected ten times or more. V gene TRBV4-1 combines with J gene TRBJ2-3, with 9 positions matching TRBD1. The CDR3 covers 18 residues. The germline gives CDR1 MGHRA, CDR2 YSYEKL. Trimming cost V 4 bases and J 4 bases; bases outside gene matches: 15. CDR3 sequence (DNA): TGCGCCAGCAGCCCTTTCCCCAAGGACAGGGGAAGCGCAGATACGCAGTATTTT. It specifies CASSPFPKDRGSADTQYF.

This clonotype has just a few counts. The chain is built from TRBV6-2 or TRBV6-3 and TRBJ2-1; tentatively, D is TRBD2 (6 bases). This CDR3 has 14 residues. CDR1 and CDR2 (germline): MNHEY, SVGEGT. Trimming cost V 8 bases and J 7 bases, with 18 bases left between them. The CDR3 coding sequence is TGTGCCAGCGGAGATTCCGCGGGGTGGAATGAGCAGTTCTTC. Its protein is CASGDSAGWNEQFF.

This clonotype was found a few times. The conserved phenylalanine or tryptophan normally closing the CDR3 is absent here, so this likely arose from a read error. The DNA is left out, because the CDR3 cannot be placed on it with certainty; the CDR3 is given as TCRdb lists it. The V call is TRBV15, the J call TRBJ2-7; the table assigns TRBD2, which was not confirmed against the DNA. The CDR3 adds up to 14 amino acids, both ends counted. In germline, CDR1 is LNHNV, CDR2 YYDKDF (reference sequence). The CDR3 loop is CATSRGGTSGSFWL.

V gene TRBV29-1 combines with J gene TRBJ2-7; 9 bases are shared with TRBD1. The CDR3 sequence is 12 residues long. The junction had 7 bases not matched to a gene; V was cut back by 7 bases and J by 6 bases. Germline V gene lookup returns CDR1 SQVTM and CDR2 ANQGSEA. CDR3: CSAFGQGSEQYF. The CDR3 bases are TGCAGCGCCTTCGGACAGGGGAGCGAGCAGTACTTC.

The J gene is TRBJ2-1, the V gene TRBV20-1; TRBD1 is a possible D gene (6 bases). With 6 bases removed from V and 7 bases from J, the gap between germline ends came to 19 bases. The CDR3 length is 14 residues. Germline CDR1 DFQATT, CDR2 SNEGSKA (reference sequence). The CDR3 region has the DNA TGCAGTGCCTATTTCCGGGACACAGGGAATGAGCAGTTCTTC. This codes for CSAYFRDTGNEQFF.

V usage is TRBV6-1 and J usage is TRBJ1-2, with D perhaps TRBD1 (6 bases). V was clipped by 2 bases and J by 4 bases, with 14 bases between them. This CDR3 is built from 15 residues. From germline, CDR1 is MNHNS and CDR2 SASEGT. The CDR3 protein is CASSERQGRAYGYTF. CDR3 nucleotide sequence: TGTGCCAGCAGTGAACGGCAGGGGCGGGCCTATGGCTACACCTTC.

This clonotype was found many times. The V call is TRBV7-8, the J call TRBJ2-5, with TRBD2 matching 9 bases. Germline V CDR1 and CDR2: SGHVS, FQNEAQ. V trimming: 5 bases; J trimming: 0 bases; junction bases outside the gene matches: 10. The CDR3 consists of 17 residues. The CDR3 here is CASSPSWAGGDQETQYF. The CDR3, as DNA: TGTGCCAGCAGCCCCTCCTGGGCGGGAGGGGACCAAGAGACCCAGTACTTC.